This T cell receptor (beta chain) derives from a study of T cell responses to AZD1222 COVID-19 vaccine. The table came from immunoSEQ multiplex PCR; TCRdb's copy has only in-frame clones and leaves some out. Of about 180,000 clones in the sample, 94% were seen once. Pooling of second doses given at about 4 or about 12 weeks was done. The V gene end was trimmed by 3 bases and the J gene end by 6 bases; junction bases not matched to a gene: 5. CDR3 size: 15 residues. Germline CDR1 MNHNS, CDR2 SASEGT. The V gene is TRBV6-1, the J gene TRBJ1-2; TRBD1 matches 12 bases. The material was peripheral blood, obtained 28 days after the second AZD1222 dose. The clonotype was recovered from an adult who received the AZD1222 COVID-19 vaccine. The CDR3 sequence: CASSEGTGGADGYTF. DNA of the CDR3: TGTGCCAGCAGTGAGGGGACAGGGGGCGCGGATGGCTACACCTTC.